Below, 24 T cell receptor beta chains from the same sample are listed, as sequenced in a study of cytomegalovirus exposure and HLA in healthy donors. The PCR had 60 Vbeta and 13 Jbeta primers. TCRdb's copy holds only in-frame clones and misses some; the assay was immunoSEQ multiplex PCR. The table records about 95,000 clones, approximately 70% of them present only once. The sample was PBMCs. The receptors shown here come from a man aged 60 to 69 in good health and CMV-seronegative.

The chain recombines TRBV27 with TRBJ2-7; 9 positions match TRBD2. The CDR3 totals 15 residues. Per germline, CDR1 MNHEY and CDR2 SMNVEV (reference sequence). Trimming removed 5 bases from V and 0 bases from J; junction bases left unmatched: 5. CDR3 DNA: TGTGCCAGCAGTCTGCGGGGGGGCGCCTCCTACGAGCAGTACTTC. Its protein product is CASSLRGGASYEQYF.

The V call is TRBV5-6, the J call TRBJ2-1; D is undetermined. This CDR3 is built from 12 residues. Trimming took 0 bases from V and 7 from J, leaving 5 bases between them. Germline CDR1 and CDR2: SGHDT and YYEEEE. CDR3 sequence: CASSLGANEQFF. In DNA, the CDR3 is TGTGCCAGCAGCTTGGGGGCAAATGAGCAGTTCTTC. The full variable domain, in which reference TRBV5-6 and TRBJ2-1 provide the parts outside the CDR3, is DAGVTQSPTHLIKTRGQQVTLRCSPKSGHDTVSWYQQALGQGPQFIFQYYEEEERQRGNFPDRFSGHQFPNYSSELNVNALLLGDSALYLCASSLGANEQFFGPGTRLTVL.

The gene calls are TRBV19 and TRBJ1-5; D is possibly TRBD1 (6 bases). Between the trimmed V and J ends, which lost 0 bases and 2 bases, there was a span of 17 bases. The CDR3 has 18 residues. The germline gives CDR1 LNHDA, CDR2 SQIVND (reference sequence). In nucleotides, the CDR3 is TGTGCCAGTAGTATAGATCTTGGCCTACAGGGCCGCAATCAGCCCCAGCATTTT. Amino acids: CASSIDLGLQGRNQPQHF.

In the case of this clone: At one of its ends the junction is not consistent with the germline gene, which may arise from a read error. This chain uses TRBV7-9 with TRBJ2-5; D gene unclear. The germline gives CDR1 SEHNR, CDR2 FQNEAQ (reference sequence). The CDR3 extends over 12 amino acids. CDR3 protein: CSSSLSQETQYF. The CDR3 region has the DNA TGTTCCAGCAGCCTATCCCAAGAGACCCAGTACTTC.

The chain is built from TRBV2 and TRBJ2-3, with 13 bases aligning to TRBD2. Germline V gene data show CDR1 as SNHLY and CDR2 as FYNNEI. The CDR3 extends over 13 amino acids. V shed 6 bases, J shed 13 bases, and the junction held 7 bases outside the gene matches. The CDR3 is CASRGTSGAAEYF. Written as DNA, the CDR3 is TGTGCCAGCAGGGGGACTAGCGGGGCCGCCGAGTATTTT.

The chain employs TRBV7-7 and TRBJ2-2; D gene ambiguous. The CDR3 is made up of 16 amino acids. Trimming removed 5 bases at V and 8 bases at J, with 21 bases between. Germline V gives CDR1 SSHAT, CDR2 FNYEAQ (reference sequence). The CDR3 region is CASSPRPGPSAGELFF. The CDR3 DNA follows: TGTGCCAGCAGCCCTAGGCCGGGTCCCTCGGCGGGGGAGCTGTTTTTT.

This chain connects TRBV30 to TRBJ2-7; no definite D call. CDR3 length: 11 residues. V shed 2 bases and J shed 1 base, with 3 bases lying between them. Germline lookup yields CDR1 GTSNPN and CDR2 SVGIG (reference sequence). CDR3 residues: CAWSLSYEQYF. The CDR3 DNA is TGTGCCTGGAGTCTGTCCTACGAGCAGTACTTC.

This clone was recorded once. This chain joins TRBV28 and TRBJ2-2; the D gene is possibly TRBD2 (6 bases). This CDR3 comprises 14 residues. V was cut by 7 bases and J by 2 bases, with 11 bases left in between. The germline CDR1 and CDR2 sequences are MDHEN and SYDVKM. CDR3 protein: CASKRGTNTGELFF. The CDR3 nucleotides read TGTGCCAGCAAGAGAGGGACTAACACCGGGGAGCTGTTTTTT.

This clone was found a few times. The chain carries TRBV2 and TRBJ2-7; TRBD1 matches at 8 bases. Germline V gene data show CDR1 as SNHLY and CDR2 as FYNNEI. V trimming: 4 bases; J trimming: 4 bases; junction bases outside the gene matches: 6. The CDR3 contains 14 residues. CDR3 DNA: TGTGCCAGCAGTGTGGGCAGGGGGCGTTACGAGCAGTACTTC. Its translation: CASSVGRGRYEQYF.

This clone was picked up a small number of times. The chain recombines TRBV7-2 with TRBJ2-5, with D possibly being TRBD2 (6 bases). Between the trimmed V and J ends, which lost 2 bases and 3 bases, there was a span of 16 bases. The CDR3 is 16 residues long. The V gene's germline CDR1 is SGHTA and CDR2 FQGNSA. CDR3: CASSLNGGALKETQYF. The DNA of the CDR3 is TGTGCCAGCAGCTTAAACGGAGGGGCTTTAAAAGAGACCCAGTACTTC.

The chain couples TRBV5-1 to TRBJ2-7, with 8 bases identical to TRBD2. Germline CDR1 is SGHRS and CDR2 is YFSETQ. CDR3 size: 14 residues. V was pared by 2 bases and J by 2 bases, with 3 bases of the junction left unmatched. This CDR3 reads CASSFTAGAYEQYF. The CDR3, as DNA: TGCGCCAGCAGCTTTACAGCGGGAGCCTACGAGCAGTACTTC.

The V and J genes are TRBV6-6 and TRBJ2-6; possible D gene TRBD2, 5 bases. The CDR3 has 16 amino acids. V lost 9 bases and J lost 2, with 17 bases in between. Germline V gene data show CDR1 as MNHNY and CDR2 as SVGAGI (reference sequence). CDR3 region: CASSSSGGAGANVLTF. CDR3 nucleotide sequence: TGTGCCAGTTCCTCGAGTGGAGGCGCTGGGGCCAACGTCCTGACTTTC.

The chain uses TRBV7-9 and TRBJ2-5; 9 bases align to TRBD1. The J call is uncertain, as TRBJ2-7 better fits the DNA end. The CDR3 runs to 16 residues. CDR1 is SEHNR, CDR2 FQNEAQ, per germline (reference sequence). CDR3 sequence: CASSFGGRTGEHEQYF. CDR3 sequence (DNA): TGTGCCAGCAGCTTCGGGGGGAGGACAGGGGAACACGAGCAGTACTTC.

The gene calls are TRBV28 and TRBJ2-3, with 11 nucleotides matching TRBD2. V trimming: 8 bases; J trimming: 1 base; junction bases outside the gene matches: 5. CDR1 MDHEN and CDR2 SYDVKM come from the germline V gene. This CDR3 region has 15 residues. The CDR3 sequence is CASGGTSGRTDTQYF. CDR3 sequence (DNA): TGTGCCAGCGGGGGGACTAGCGGCCGCACAGATACGCAGTATTTT.

CDR3 sequence reads: CASSSLAGPETQYF. CDR3 DNA: TGTGCCAGTAGTTCGTTAGCGGGACCCGAGACCCAGTACTTC. The chain has TRBV19 and TRBJ2-5; TRBD2 matches at 8 bases. The CDR3 is 14 amino acids. Losses at the gene ends were 5 bases for V and 5 bases for J; bases not matched to a gene: 7. The germline CDR1 and CDR2 sequences are LNHDA and SQIVND (reference sequence).

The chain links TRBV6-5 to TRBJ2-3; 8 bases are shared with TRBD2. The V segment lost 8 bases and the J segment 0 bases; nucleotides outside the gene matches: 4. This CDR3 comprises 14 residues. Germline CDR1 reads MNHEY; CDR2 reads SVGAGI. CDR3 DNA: TGTGCCAGCGCTACGGGGGGGAGCACAGATACGCAGTATTTT. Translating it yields CASATGGSTDTQYF.

CDR3 in amino acids: CASSLGAPLGDTQYF. CDR3 DNA sequence: TGTGCCAGCAGCTTGGGGGCGCCTCTGGGAGATACGCAGTATTTT. This sequence joins TRBV7-2 and TRBJ2-3; maybe TRBD1 (6 bases). Trimming pared 3 bases from V and 5 bases from J, leaving 15 bases between. The germline gives CDR1 SGHTA, CDR2 FQGNSA. This CDR3 spans 15 amino acids.

CDR3 DNA: TGTGCCAGCAGCCCGCCTTCGGCTAGCGGGAGTATCTCCTACGAGCAGTACTTC. Amino acids: CASSPPSASGSISYEQYF. The chain has TRBV7-9 and TRBJ2-7; 10 bases fit TRBD2. From germline, CDR1 is SEHNR and CDR2 FQNEAQ (reference sequence). Trimming removed 5 bases from V and 0 bases from J; junction bases left unmatched: 13. The CDR3 consists of 18 residues.

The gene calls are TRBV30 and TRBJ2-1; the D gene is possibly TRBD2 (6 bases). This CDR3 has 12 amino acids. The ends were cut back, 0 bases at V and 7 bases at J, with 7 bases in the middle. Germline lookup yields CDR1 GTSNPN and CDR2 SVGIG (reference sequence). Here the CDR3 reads CAWSVEGNEQFF. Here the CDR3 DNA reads TGTGCCTGGAGTGTGGAGGGAAATGAGCAGTTCTTC.

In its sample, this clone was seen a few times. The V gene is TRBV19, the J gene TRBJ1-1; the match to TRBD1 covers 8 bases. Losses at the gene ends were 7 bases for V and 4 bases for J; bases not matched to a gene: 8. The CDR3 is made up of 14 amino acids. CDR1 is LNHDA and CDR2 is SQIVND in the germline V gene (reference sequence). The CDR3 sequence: CASNQGQGGTEAFF. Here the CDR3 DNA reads TGTGCCAGTAACCAAGGACAGGGAGGCACTGAAGCTTTCTTT.

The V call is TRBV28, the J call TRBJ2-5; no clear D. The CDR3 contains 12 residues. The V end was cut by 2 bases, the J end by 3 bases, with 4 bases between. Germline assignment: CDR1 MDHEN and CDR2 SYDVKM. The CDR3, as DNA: TGTGCCAGCAGTTTAAACAAAGAGACCCAGTACTTC. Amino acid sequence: CASSLNKETQYF.

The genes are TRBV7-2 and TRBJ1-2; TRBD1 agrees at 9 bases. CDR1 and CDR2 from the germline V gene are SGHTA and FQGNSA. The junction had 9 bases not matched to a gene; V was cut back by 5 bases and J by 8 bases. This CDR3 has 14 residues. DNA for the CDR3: TGTGCCAGCAGCGCGCCGGGACAGGGTGAAGGCTACACCTTC. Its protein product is CASSAPGQGEGYTF.

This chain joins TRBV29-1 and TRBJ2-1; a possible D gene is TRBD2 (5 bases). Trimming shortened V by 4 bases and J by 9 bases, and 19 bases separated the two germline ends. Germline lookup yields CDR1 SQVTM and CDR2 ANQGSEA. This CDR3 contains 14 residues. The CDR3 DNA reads TGCAGCGTTGTGGGCGGGCGAGACTTGGGTGAGCAGTTCTTC. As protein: CSVVGGRDLGEQFF.

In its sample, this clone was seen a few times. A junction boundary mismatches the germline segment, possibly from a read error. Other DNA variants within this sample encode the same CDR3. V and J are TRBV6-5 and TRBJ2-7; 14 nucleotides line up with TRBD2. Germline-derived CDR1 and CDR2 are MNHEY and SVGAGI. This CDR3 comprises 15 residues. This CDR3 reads CASSRTSGRHDEQYF. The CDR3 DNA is TGCGCCAGCAGTCGGACTAGCGGGAGGCACGACGAGCAGTACTTC.